The source of this T cell receptor beta chain is a study of T cells in Graves' hyperthyroidism and ophthalmopathy. There were TCR beta CDR3 regions amplified from RNA transcripts. In the first-round RT-PCR of the TCR CDR3, the HTBI primer set was used. MiXCR, run by TCRdb on the multiplex PCR reads, gives a single entry per CDR3 protein. This sample yields 600,000 to 750,000 distinct CDR3 sequences, of which around 16% are seen a single time; around 15% belongs to the top ten. Study conclusions and caveats: Among thyroid clonotypes expanded above 0.001, most also appeared in blood.

Graves' hyperthyroidism without ophthalmopathy progression within 18 months was termed stable. Those patients with uncontrolled infection, other autoimmune disease, pregnancy or lactation were excluded. The sample holds a few counts of this clonotype. Antigen unknown. Germline assignment: CDR1 LGHNA and CDR2 YSLEER. This CDR3 is 16 amino acids long. V dropped 0 bases and J dropped 3 bases, with 14 bases sitting between them. The sample was blood. This TCR came from a man in his fifties or sixties with Graves' hyperthyroidism. The chain has TRBV4-3 and TRBJ1-2; a weak D match, TRBD1 (6 bases). CDR3 loop: CASSQDAGGADYGYTF. DNA of the CDR3: TGCGCCAGCAGCCAAGATGCCGGGGGGGCCGACTATGGCTACACCTTC.